This TCR beta chain was recovered during a study of read filtering for tumor transcriptome and immune sequencing. Study background: Eight or nine patients were R-ISS I, some 15 were R-ISS II, 6 or 7 were R-ISS III.

Molecular barcoded adaptors covering alpha/delta and beta/gamma chains were used on around 370 ng RNA. MiXCR was run by TCRdb on the reads, yielding one entry per CDR3 protein. The data show 100,000 to 150,000 distinct CDR3 sequences, roughly an eighth seen once. The receptor was derived from a donor at least 40 years old with multiple myeloma. Sample: a population of CD138-negative cells sorted from bone marrow.

CDR3 region: CASTLGAWNTEAFF. The CDR3 region has the DNA TGTGCCAGCACTCTCGGGGCGTGGAACACTGAAGCTTTCTTT. The V and J genes are TRBV12-3 or TRBV12-4 and TRBJ1-1, with D tentatively TRBD1 (5 bases). V dropped 7 bases and J dropped 1 base, with 13 bases sitting between them. The CDR3 is 14 amino acids.